The present TCR beta chain was sequenced within a study of T-cell memory formation after mild COVID-19. Study details: Each donor largely had its own TCR clusters.

Study observations and caveats: Those CD4+ clones that contracted were mainly in CM and EM (CD8+ ones in EMRA). Clones contracting over day 15 to 85 were CD4/CD8 balanced, with later expanders leaning CD4+.

Germline lookup yields CDR1 SGHAT and CDR2 FQNNGV. CDR3 length: 16 amino acids. V lost 0 bases and J lost 2, with 12 bases in between. In this sample, this clonotype turned up a few times. The antigen is not known. TCRdb re-called the 5' RACE reads with MiXCR, one entry per CDR3 protein. Among nearly 200,000 distinct CDR3 sequences listed, around 19% were seen once. Material for sequencing was PBMCs or a T cell subset sorted from them (not recorded which). This TCR derives from an adult woman who had mild COVID-19 (a few samples of this study predate the infection). Cell type and time point are not known. This chain joins TRBV11-2 and TRBJ2-3; tentatively, D is TRBD2 (5 bases). CDR3 residues: CASSLDQPGITDTQYF. Written as DNA, the CDR3 is TGTGCCAGCAGCTTAGATCAGCCGGGGATCACAGATACGCAGTATTTT.